The following is a T cell receptor (beta chain) sequence with its context. This record belongs to a study of blood T cell repertoires in COVID-19. From germline, CDR1 is SGDLS and CDR2 YYNGEE. V shed 2 bases and J 5 bases; nucleotides not matched to a gene: 5. This CDR3 is built from 14 residues. Assay: immunoSEQ multiplex PCR; the TCRdb copy retains only in-frame clones and omits some. In the table there are roughly 250,000 clones, roughly 84% of which are singletons. The chain carries TRBV9 and TRBJ1-1; 8 bases match TRBD1. The clonotype originates from a human donor with COVID-19, enrolled during active disease. The donor label of this sample is uncertain. The sequenced material came from peripheral blood. Here the CDR3 reads CASSVDRVGTEAFF. DNA for the CDR3: TGTGCCAGCAGCGTGGACAGGGTCGGGACTGAAGCTTTCTTT. Full variable domain (remainder filled in from reference TRBV9 and TRBJ1-1): DSGVTQTPKHLITATGQRVTLRCSPRSGDLSVYWYQQSLDQGLQFLIQYYNGEERAKGNILERFSAQQFPDLHSELNLSSLELGDSALYFCASSVDRVGTEAFFGQGTRLTVV.